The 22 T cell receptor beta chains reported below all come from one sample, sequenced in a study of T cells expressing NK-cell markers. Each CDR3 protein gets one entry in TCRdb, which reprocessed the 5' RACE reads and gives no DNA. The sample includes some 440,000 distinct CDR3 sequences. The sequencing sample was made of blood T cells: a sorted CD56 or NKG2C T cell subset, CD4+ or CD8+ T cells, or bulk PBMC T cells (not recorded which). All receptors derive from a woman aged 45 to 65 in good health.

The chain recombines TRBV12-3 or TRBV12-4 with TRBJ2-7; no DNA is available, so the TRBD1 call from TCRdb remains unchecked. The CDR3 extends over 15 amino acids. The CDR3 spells CASSPTGGRSYEQYF.

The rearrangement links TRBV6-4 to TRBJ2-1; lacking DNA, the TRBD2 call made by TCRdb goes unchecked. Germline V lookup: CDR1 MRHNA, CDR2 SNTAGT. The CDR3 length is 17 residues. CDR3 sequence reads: CASSDSALAVSYNEQFF.

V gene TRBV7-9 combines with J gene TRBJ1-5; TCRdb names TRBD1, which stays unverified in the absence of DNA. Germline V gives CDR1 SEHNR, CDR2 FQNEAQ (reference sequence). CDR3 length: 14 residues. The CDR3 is CASSRGQEYQPQHF. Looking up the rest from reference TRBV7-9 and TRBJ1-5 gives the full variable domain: DTGVSQNPRHKITKRGQNVTFRCDPISEHNRLYWYRQTLGQGPEFLTYFQNEAQLEKSRLLSDRFSAERPKGSFSTLEIQRTEQGDSAMYLCASSRGQEYQPQHFGDGTRLSIL.

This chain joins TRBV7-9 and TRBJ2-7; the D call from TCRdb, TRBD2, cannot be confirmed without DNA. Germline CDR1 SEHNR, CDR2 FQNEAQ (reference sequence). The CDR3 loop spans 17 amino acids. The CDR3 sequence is CASSLVDFSGRAHEQYF.

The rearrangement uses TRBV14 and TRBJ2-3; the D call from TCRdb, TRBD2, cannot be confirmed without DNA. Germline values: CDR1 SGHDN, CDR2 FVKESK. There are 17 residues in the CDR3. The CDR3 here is CASSPLGLAGIADTQYF.

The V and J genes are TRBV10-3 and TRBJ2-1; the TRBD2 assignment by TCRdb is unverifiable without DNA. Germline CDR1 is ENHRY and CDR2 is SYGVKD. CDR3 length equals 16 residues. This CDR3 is CAIWREGPPGVNEQFF.

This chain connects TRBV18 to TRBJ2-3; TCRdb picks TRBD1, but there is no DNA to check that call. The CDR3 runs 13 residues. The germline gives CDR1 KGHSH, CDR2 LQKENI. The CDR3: CASTSTGSDTQYF. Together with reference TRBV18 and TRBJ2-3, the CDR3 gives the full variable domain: NAGVMQNPRHLVRRRGQEARLRCSPMKGHSHVYWYRQLPEEGLKFMVYLQKENIIDESGMPKERFSAEFPKEGPSILRIQQVVRGDSAAYFCASTSTGSDTQYFGPGTRLTVL.

The CDR3 reads CASSLGGRVTEAFF. The chain combines TRBV11-2 with TRBJ1-1; TCRdb names TRBD1, which stays unverified in the absence of DNA. Germline lookup yields CDR1 SGHAT and CDR2 FQNNGV. The CDR3 has 14 residues.

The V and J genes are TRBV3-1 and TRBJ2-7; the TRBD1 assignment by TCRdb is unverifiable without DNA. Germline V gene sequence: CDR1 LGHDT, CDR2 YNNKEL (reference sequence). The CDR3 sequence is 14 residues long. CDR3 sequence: CASSPTGAIYEQYF.

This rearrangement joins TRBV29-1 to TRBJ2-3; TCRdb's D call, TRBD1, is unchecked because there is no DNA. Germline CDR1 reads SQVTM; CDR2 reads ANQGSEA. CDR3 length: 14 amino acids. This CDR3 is CSGKSGQFTDTQYF.

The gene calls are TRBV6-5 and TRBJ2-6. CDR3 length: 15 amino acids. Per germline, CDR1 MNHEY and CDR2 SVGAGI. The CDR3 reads CASSYLRSGANVLTF.

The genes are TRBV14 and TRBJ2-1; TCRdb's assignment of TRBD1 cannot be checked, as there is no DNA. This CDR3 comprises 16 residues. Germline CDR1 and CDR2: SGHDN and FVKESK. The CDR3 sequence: CASSHKRQGVYNEQFF.

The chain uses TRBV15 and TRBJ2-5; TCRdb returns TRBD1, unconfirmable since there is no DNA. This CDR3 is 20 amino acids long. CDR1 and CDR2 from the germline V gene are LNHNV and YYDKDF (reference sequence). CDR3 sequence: CATSRKLPWGLKTFEETQYF.

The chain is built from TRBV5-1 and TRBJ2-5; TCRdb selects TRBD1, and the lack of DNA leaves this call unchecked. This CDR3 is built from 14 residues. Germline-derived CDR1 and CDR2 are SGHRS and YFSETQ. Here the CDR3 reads CASSIGTVQETQYF.

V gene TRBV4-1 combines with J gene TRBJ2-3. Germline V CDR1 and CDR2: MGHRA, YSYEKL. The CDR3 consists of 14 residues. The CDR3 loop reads CASSQVPSPDTQYF.

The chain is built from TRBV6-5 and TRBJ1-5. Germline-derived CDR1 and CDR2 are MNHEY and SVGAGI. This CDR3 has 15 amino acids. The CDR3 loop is CASSTGLAKNQPQHF.

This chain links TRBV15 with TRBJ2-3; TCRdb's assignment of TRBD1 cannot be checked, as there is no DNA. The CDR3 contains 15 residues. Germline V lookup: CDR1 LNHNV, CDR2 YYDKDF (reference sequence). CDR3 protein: CATSTKAGGADTQYF.

The CDR3 here is CASSMGPQETQYF. This rearrangement joins TRBV5-1 to TRBJ2-5; as DNA is missing, the TRBD2 call by TCRdb cannot be tested. Germline V gene data show CDR1 as SGHRS and CDR2 as YFSETQ. CDR3 length: 13 amino acids.

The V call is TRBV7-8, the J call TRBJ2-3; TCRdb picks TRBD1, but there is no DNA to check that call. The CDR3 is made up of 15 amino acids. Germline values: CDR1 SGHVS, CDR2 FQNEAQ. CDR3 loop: CASSPDRAVTDTQYF.

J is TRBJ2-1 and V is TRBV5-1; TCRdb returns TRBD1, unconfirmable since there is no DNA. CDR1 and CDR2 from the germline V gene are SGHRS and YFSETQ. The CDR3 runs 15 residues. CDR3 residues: CASSLAGTVLDEQFF.

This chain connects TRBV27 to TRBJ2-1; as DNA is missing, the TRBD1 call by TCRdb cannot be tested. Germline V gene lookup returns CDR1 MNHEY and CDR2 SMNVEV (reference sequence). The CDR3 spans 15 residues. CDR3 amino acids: CASSLRLPLNNEQFF.

The CDR3 region is CASSQDSRLAGGGYNEQFF. The rearrangement joins TRBV4-1 to TRBJ2-1; the TRBD2 assignment by TCRdb is unverifiable without DNA. This CDR3 has 19 amino acids. Germline V gene data show CDR1 as MGHRA and CDR2 as YSYEKL.